These 25 T cell receptor beta chains came from one sample sequenced in a study of cytomegalovirus exposure and HLA in healthy donors. Use of 60 Vbeta and 13 Jbeta primers characterized the PCR. This table comes from immunoSEQ multiplex PCR, and its TCRdb copy is limited to in-frame clones, with some not included. The data contain around 190,000 clones, roughly 77% of them seen just once; the ten biggest clones take up approximately 4.6%. The sequenced sample consisted of PBMCs. Receptors were obtained from a man under 40 in good health and CMV-seropositive.

The chain has TRBV7-2 and TRBJ1-2; perhaps TRBD1 as D (6 bases). This CDR3 is 14 amino acids long. V dropped 5 bases and J dropped 8 bases, with 18 bases sitting between them. Looked up from germline, CDR1 is SGHTA and CDR2 is FQGNSA. CDR3 sequence: CASSAGGGPRGYTF. The CDR3 DNA sequence: TGTGCCAGCAGCGCCGGCGGGGGCCCAAGAGGCTACACCTTC.

This chain connects TRBV23-1 to TRBJ1-5; 7 nucleotides align to TRBD1. TRBV23-1 is flagged as an ORF with uncertain function. J gave up 3 bases and V 4 bases, and 9 bases lay outside the gene matches. There are 16 residues in the CDR3. The DNA of the CDR3 is TGCGCCAGCAGTCCGCTAGGACAGGCGGACAATCAGCCCCAGCATTTT. The encoded protein is CASSPLGQADNQPQHF.

The chain couples TRBV7-9 to TRBJ1-2; TRBD1 matches at 12 bases. J was trimmed by 1 base and V by 6 bases; bases with no gene match: 12. The CDR3 is 18 residues long. Germline CDR1 is SEHNR and CDR2 is FQNEAQ (reference sequence). The CDR3 loop is CASSSLRDRGLGNYGYTF. The DNA of the CDR3 is TGTGCCAGCAGTTCTCTCCGGGACAGGGGGCTCGGTAACTATGGCTACACCTTC.

The V and J genes are TRBV5-4 and TRBJ2-2; 9 bases line up with TRBD1. This CDR3 is 17 amino acids long. With 5 bases clipped from V and 0 bases from J, the junction kept 8 bases outside the gene matches. The germline V gene has CDR1 SGHNT and CDR2 YYREEE (reference sequence). CDR3 amino acids: CASSAPGQGSNTGELFF. Here the CDR3 DNA reads TGTGCCAGCAGTGCCCCGGGACAGGGATCGAACACCGGGGAGCTGTTTTTT.

A word on this clone: One junction end does not reproduce the germline sequence, and a read error may be involved. The chain uses TRBV7-9 and TRBJ1-3; D is uncertain. CDR3 size: 19 residues. Per germline, CDR1 SEHNR and CDR2 FQNEAQ (reference sequence). CDR3 loop: CSSSSFNGRTPSSGNTIYF. The CDR3 DNA sequence: TGTTCCAGCAGCTCATTTAACGGTCGTACCCCTTCCTCTGGAAACACCATATATTTT.

The CDR3 sequence is CATLKRGSLVTDTQYF. The CDR3 nucleotides are TGTGCCACCCTGAAGAGGGGGAGTTTGGTCACAGATACGCAGTATTTT. This chain uses TRBV2 with TRBJ2-3; tentatively, D is TRBD1 (6 bases). Germline V gene sequence: CDR1 SNHLY, CDR2 FYNNEI. V was clipped by 10 bases and J by 2 bases, with 22 bases between them. The CDR3 loop spans 16 amino acids.

This clone was seen a handful of times. The chain recombines TRBV28 with TRBJ2-7, with TRBD2 matching over 10 bases. Germline lookup yields CDR1 MDHEN and CDR2 SYDVKM. The CDR3 consists of 13 residues. After removal of 6 bases from V and 4 bases from J, the junction contained 3 bases not matched to a gene. DNA for the CDR3: TGTGCCAGCAGATCGACTAGCGGGTACGAGCAGTACTTC. Encoded protein: CASRSTSGYEQYF.

The chain has TRBV19 and TRBJ2-7, with TRBD2 identical over 10 bases. The germline gives CDR1 LNHDA, CDR2 SQIVND (reference sequence). V shed 4 bases and J 7 bases; nucleotides not matched to a gene: 10. This CDR3 spans 15 amino acids. The CDR3 DNA reads TGTGCCAGTAGTACGCTAGCGGGAGCCCAGGAGGAGCAGTACTTC. This sequence encodes CASSTLAGAQEEQYF.

This chain uses TRBV6-1 with TRBJ2-7; possible D gene TRBD1, 6 bases. The CDR3 is 14 amino acids. Trimming left V 6 bases short and J 1 base short, with 13 bases between. Looked up from germline, CDR1 is MNHNS and CDR2 is SASEGT. This CDR3 reads CASSPYGQSYEQYF. CDR3 sequence (DNA): TGTGCCAGCAGCCCCTATGGACAGTCCTACGAGCAGTACTTC.

The rearrangement uses TRBV7-9 and TRBJ2-3; the match to TRBD2 covers 16 bases. CDR3 length: 19 amino acids. Germline values: CDR1 SEHNR, CDR2 FQNEAQ (reference sequence). The J segment lost 0 bases and the V segment lost 5 bases, leaving 8 bases of the junction unmatched. CDR3 DNA: TGTGCCAGCAGCCGAAGAGGGACTAGCGGGGGGGCGAGCACAGATACGCAGTATTTT. Its protein product is CASSRRGTSGGASTDTQYF.

The V and J genes are TRBV4-2 and TRBJ1-2, with 7 positions matching TRBD1. The CDR3 runs 15 residues. V gave up 5 bases and J gave up 2 bases; unmatched junction bases: 8. Germline CDR1 and CDR2: LGHNA and YNFKEQ. The CDR3 region has the DNA TGTGCCAGCAGCTATCGCGGACAGGTAAACTATGGCTACACCTTC. Encoded protein: CASSYRGQVNYGYTF.

The chain recombines TRBV30 with TRBJ1-5; D call uncertain. CDR1 is GTSNPN, CDR2 SVGIG, per germline (reference sequence). V was clipped by 0 bases and J by 2 bases, with 11 bases between them. This CDR3 is built from 15 residues. The DNA for the CDR3 is TGTGCCTGGAGTGTAGAGTATGGAGGCAATCAGCCCCAGCATTTT. This gives the protein CAWSVEYGGNQPQHF.

The chain uses TRBV7-9 and TRBJ1-1, with TRBD1 matching over 8 bases. The ends lost 5 bases at V and 3 bases at J; junction bases unmatched: 8. The CDR3 covers 15 residues. Germline values: CDR1 SEHNR, CDR2 FQNEAQ (reference sequence). The CDR3 DNA follows: TGTGCCAGCAGCCCCGGACAGGGTCAGGACACTGAAGCTTTCTTT. It yields the protein CASSPGQGQDTEAFF.

The chain recombines TRBV6-5 with TRBJ1-3; D is unresolved. With 6 bases removed from V and 0 bases from J, the gap between germline ends came to 12 bases. This CDR3 is built from 15 residues. From germline, CDR1 is MNHEY and CDR2 SVGAGI. In DNA, the CDR3 is TGTGCCAGCAGCTCGACTTCAAACTCTGGAAACACCATATATTTT. It specifies CASSSTSNSGNTIYF.

This sequence joins TRBV7-2 and TRBJ2-3; TRBD2 matches 8 bases. The V and J ends lost 3 bases and 2 bases, in that order; junction bases with no gene match: 10. The CDR3 totals 17 residues. CDR1 is SGHTA, CDR2 FQGNSA, per germline. Here the CDR3 DNA reads TGTGCCAGCAGCTTCGTTACTAGCGGACCTTTCACAGATACGCAGTATTTT. Its translation: CASSFVTSGPFTDTQYF.

The table lists this clone with a few counts. The chain is built from TRBV7-9 and TRBJ2-5; a possible D gene is TRBD1 (6 bases). Germline CDR1 and CDR2: SEHNR and FQNEAQ (reference sequence). Trimming removed 5 bases at V and 11 bases at J, with 21 bases between. The length of the CDR3 is 14 residues. The CDR3 DNA reads TGTGCCAGCAGCCGCTGGACAGAGGAGTGGGAGCAGTACTTC. Translation: CASSRWTEEWEQYF.

CDR3 sequence: CARSLGTSGGNTGELFF. In DNA, the CDR3 is TGTGCCAGAAGCTTAGGGACTAGCGGGGGTAACACCGGGGAGCTGTTTTTT. V usage is TRBV7-5 and J usage is TRBJ2-2; the DNA was not used to check the table's D call, TRBD2. TRBV7-5 is reported as a pseudogene. The CDR3 covers 17 residues.

With regard to this clone: Other DNA sequences in this specimen translate into the identical CDR3. The V gene is TRBV7-9, the J gene TRBJ1-2; TRBD1 aligns across 9 bases. In germline, CDR1 is SEHNR, CDR2 FQNEAQ (reference sequence). This CDR3 contains 15 residues. J gave up 4 bases and V 5 bases, and 8 bases lay outside the gene matches. The CDR3 region has the DNA TGTGCCAGCAGCCCTTCGGGACAGGGTAGCTATGGCTACACCTTC. Protein product: CASSPSGQGSYGYTF. Full variable domain (remainder filled in from reference TRBV7-9 and TRBJ1-2): DTGVSQNPRHKITKRGQNVTFRCDPISEHNRLYWYRQTLGQGPEFLTYFQNEAQLEKSRLLSDRFSAERPKGSFSTLEIQRTEQGDSAMYLCASSPSGQGSYGYTFGSGTRLTVV.

The chain carries TRBV7-2 and TRBJ2-7, with 9 bases matching TRBD1. Germline CDR1 and CDR2: SGHTA and FQGNSA. CDR3 length: 15 amino acids. The trim removed 2 bases at V and 6 bases at J, leaving 8 bases unmatched. CDR3 sequence (DNA): TGTGCCAGCAGCTTATCCGGGACAGGGCGATCCGAGCAGTACTTC. The encoded protein is CASSLSGTGRSEQYF. The whole variable domain, remainder taken from reference TRBV7-2 and TRBJ2-7, is GAGVSQSPSNKVTEKGKDVELRCDPISGHTALYWYRQSLGQGLEFLIYFQGNSAPDKSGLPSDRFSAERTGGSVSTLTIQRTQQEDSAVYLCASSLSGTGRSEQYFGPGTRLTVT.

The chain carries TRBV19 and TRBJ1-1; maybe TRBD1 (6 bases). Germline-derived CDR1 and CDR2 are LNHDA and SQIVND (reference sequence). V was cut by 7 bases and J by 3 bases, with 18 bases left in between. CDR3 length: 15 residues. CDR3 amino acids: CASTPAGAPYTEAFF. The CDR3, as DNA: TGTGCCAGTACCCCGGCAGGGGCCCCCTACACTGAAGCTTTCTTT. Filled out from reference TRBV19 and TRBJ1-1, the complete variable domain reads DGGITQSPKYLFRKEGQNVTLSCEQNLNHDAMYWYRQDPGQGLRLIYYSQIVNDFQKGDIAEGYSVSREKKESFPLTVTSAQKNPTAFYLCASTPAGAPYTEAFFGQGTRLTVV.

The V and J genes are TRBV19 and TRBJ1-3; 9 nucleotides agree with TRBD1. Germline CDR1 and CDR2: LNHDA and SQIVND (reference sequence). This CDR3 is 17 amino acids long. V trimming: 7 bases; J trimming: 3 bases; junction bases outside the gene matches: 13. CDR3 region: CASTPNPRTGDGNTIYF. In DNA, the CDR3 is TGTGCCAGTACCCCTAACCCCAGGACAGGGGATGGAAACACCATATATTTT.

The V and J genes are TRBV7-2 and TRBJ1-1; D uncertain. V gave up 2 bases and J gave up 1 base, with 11 bases separating them. This CDR3 is 15 amino acids long. Germline V gene sequence: CDR1 SGHTA, CDR2 FQGNSA. The CDR3 DNA sequence: TGTGCCAGCAGCTTACGAGGCAGTTCGAACACTGAAGCTTTCTTT. It specifies CASSLRGSSNTEAFF.

This rearrangement joins TRBV5-4 to TRBJ2-3; the match to TRBD2 covers 14 bases. Germline-derived CDR1 and CDR2 are SGHNT and YYREEE (reference sequence). This CDR3 has 18 residues. V trimming: 3 bases; J trimming: 4 bases; junction bases outside the gene matches: 10. CDR3 residues: CASSSGLAGVYGADTQYF. The CDR3 DNA is TGTGCCAGCAGCTCGGGACTAGCGGGGGTATACGGGGCAGATACGCAGTATTTT.

Only a few counts were recorded for this clone. This chain uses TRBV10-3 with TRBJ2-5, with 11 bases identical to TRBD2. CDR3 length: 17 amino acids. Per germline, CDR1 ENHRY and CDR2 SYGVKD. The J segment lost 3 bases and the V segment lost 6 bases, leaving 12 bases of the junction unmatched. CDR3 in amino acids: CAISQKRTSGLEETQYF. The DNA of the CDR3 is TGTGCCATCAGCCAGAAACGGACTAGCGGGTTGGAAGAGACCCAGTACTTC.

The chain links TRBV9 to TRBJ2-7; 9 bases agree with TRBD2. V trimming: 2 bases; J trimming: 2 bases; junction bases outside the gene matches: 5. Germline V gene data show CDR1 as SGDLS and CDR2 as YYNGEE. CDR3 length: 15 amino acids. CDR3 residues: CASSVTSGPTYEQYF. The CDR3 region has the DNA TGTGCCAGCAGCGTCACTAGCGGGCCTACCTACGAGCAGTACTTC.